The next 24 T cell receptor beta chains were all read from a single sample in a study of cytomegalovirus exposure and HLA in healthy donors. The PCR was carried out with 60 Vbeta primers and 13 Jbeta primers. Generated by immunoSEQ multiplex PCR, the TCRdb table keeps only in-frame clones and is missing some. The sample lists roughly 200,000 clones, around 80% occurring once. Sequenced material: PBMCs. The receptors come from a man younger than 35 in good health and CMV-seronegative.

J is TRBJ1-1 and V is TRBV6-1; 8 nucleotides line up with TRBD1. Germline V lookup: CDR1 MNHNS, CDR2 SASEGT. V dropped 0 bases and J dropped 12; count of bases not matched to a gene: 6. The CDR3 runs to 13 residues. The CDR3 DNA is TGTGCCAGCAGTGAAGCGCAGGGGGCGACGACTTTCTTT. Translated: CASSEAQGATTFF.

The rearrangement uses TRBV29-1 and TRBJ1-1, with a tentative D call TRBD1 (5 bases). The V end was cut by 4 bases, the J end by 4 bases, with 19 bases between. This CDR3 region has 15 residues. Germline CDR1 reads SQVTM; CDR2 reads ANQGSEA. CDR3 protein: CSVAYMGLRGTEAFF. The CDR3 bases are TGCAGCGTTGCGTATATGGGATTAAGGGGCACTGAAGCTTTCTTT.

The chain couples TRBV28 to TRBJ2-3, with D perhaps matching TRBD2 (6 bases). Germline V gene data show CDR1 as MDHEN and CDR2 as SYDVKM. Trimming took off 0 bases at V and 1 base at J, with 11 bases between the two ends. This CDR3 comprises 16 residues. Here the CDR3 reads CASSLWVSGGTDTQYF. The CDR3 bases are TGTGCCAGCAGTTTATGGGTTAGCGGAGGCACAGATACGCAGTATTTT.

The CDR3 protein is CAISVPTEGYTF. CDR3 nucleotide sequence: TGTGCCATCAGTGTCCCAACCGAGGGCTACACCTTC. V usage is TRBV10-3 and J usage is TRBJ1-2; D gene unclear. Trimming took off 4 bases at V and 8 bases at J, with 11 bases between the two ends. The CDR3 length is 12 residues. Germline assignment: CDR1 ENHRY and CDR2 SYGVKD.

J is TRBJ2-7 and V is TRBV18, with 7 bases matching TRBD1. This CDR3 has 14 amino acids. J lost 5 bases, V lost 2 bases, and 6 bases had no gene match. Germline V gene data show CDR1 as KGHSH and CDR2 as LQKENI. The CDR3 is CASSPGTEINEQYF. The DNA of the CDR3 is TGTGCCAGCTCACCAGGGACAGAAATAAACGAGCAGTACTTC.

The V gene is TRBV14, the J gene TRBJ2-2; TRBD2 aligns across 9 bases. Germline-derived CDR1 and CDR2 are SGHDN and FVKESK. The CDR3 covers 17 residues. Unmatched junction bases numbered 7, after V lost 3 bases and J lost 2 bases. CDR3 coding DNA: TGTGCCAGCAGCCACCATGGCGGGAGGGCTAACACCGGGGAGCTGTTTTTT. This codes for CASSHHGGRANTGELFF.

This chain connects TRBV2 to TRBJ1-4; D uncertain. The germline CDR1 and CDR2 sequences are SNHLY and FYNNEI. Trimming shortened V by 6 bases and J by 3 bases, and 8 bases separated the two germline ends. The CDR3 totals 13 residues. DNA for the CDR3: TGTGCCAGCAGGACTGCACCTAATGAAAAACTGTTTTTT. Its translation is CASRTAPNEKLFF.

The chain uses TRBV5-8 and TRBJ2-5; TRBD1 matches at 11 bases. The DNA matches TRBJ2-7 better at its end, which makes the J call doubtful. Germline loops: CDR1 SGHTS, CDR2 YDEGEE. The CDR3 runs 15 residues. CDR3 region: CASSLGDRGFHEQYF. The CDR3 nucleotides read TGTGCCAGCAGCTTGGGGGACAGGGGGTTCCACGAGCAGTACTTC.

The rearrangement links TRBV28 to TRBJ1-1, with 7 bases aligning to TRBD1. CDR1 and CDR2 from the germline V gene are MDHEN and SYDVKM. The CDR3 contains 14 residues. J was trimmed by 1 base and V by 4 bases; bases with no gene match: 3. CDR3 loop: CASSSGQRNTEAFF. The CDR3 DNA sequence: TGTGCCAGCAGTTCGGGACAGAGGAACACTGAAGCTTTCTTT.

Only a few counts were recorded for this clone. The genes are TRBV5-4 and TRBJ2-1, with 10 bases aligning to TRBD2. This CDR3 spans 15 amino acids. The V and J ends lost 0 bases and 10 bases, in that order; junction bases with no gene match: 7. Germline CDR1 and CDR2: SGHNT and YYREEE (reference sequence). The CDR3 nucleotides are TGTGCCAGCAGCTTGGGTACTAGCGGGATCAACGAGCAGTTCTTC. Translation: CASSLGTSGINEQFF.

V is TRBV7-9 and J is TRBJ2-7, with 7 bases that match TRBD1. Germline CDR1 and CDR2: SEHNR and FQNEAQ (reference sequence). J lost 5 bases, V lost 8 bases, and 6 bases had no gene match. The CDR3 length is 12 residues. For the CDR3, the DNA is TGTGCCAGCGCTCTAACAGGGGACGAGCAGTACTTC. Encoded protein: CASALTGDEQYF.

This chain uses TRBV6-5 with TRBJ2-3; maybe TRBD2 (5 bases). Germline V gives CDR1 MNHEY, CDR2 SVGAGI. Trimming shortened V by 2 bases and J by 5 bases, and 11 bases separated the two germline ends. CDR3 length equals 14 residues. The CDR3 bases are TGTGCCAGCAGTTACGACGGGGTCGGAGATACGCAGTATTTT. Amino acid sequence: CASSYDGVGDTQYF.

The chain has TRBV11-3 and TRBJ2-7, with 10 bases lining up with TRBD1. Germline V gene data show CDR1 as SGHNT and CDR2 as YENEEA. J was trimmed by 4 bases and V by 5 bases; bases with no gene match: 8. The CDR3 extends over 15 amino acids. CDR3: CASSQMTGGIYEQYF. The CDR3 DNA reads as TGTGCCAGCAGCCAGATGACAGGGGGCATTTACGAGCAGTACTTC.

The genes are TRBV7-9 and TRBJ2-1; D might be TRBD2 (6 bases). Per germline, CDR1 SEHNR and CDR2 FQNEAQ (reference sequence). V was cut by 1 base and J by 3 bases, with 13 bases left in between. The CDR3 has 16 residues. CDR3 loop: CASSLVGGGYYNEQFF. DNA of the CDR3: TGTGCCAGCAGCTTAGTGGGAGGTGGGTACTACAATGAGCAGTTCTTC. Full variable domain (remainder filled in from reference TRBV7-9 and TRBJ2-1): DTGVSQNPRHKITKRGQNVTFRCDPISEHNRLYWYRQTLGQGPEFLTYFQNEAQLEKSRLLSDRFSAERPKGSFSTLEIQRTEQGDSAMYLCASSLVGGGYYNEQFFGPGTRLTVL.

This clone was observed a handful of times. The rearrangement joins TRBV11-2 to TRBJ1-2, with 7 bases matching TRBD1. The V and J ends lost 5 bases and 7 bases, in that order; junction bases with no gene match: 16. Germline-derived CDR1 and CDR2 are SGHAT and FQNNGV. The CDR3 spans 16 residues. The CDR3 loop is CASSLSPTGRRGGYTF. Here the CDR3 DNA reads TGTGCCAGCAGCCTCTCGCCGACAGGGCGAAGAGGTGGCTACACCTTC.

V usage is TRBV2 and J usage is TRBJ2-5, with 12 bases fitting TRBD1. V dropped 11 bases and J dropped 2; count of bases not matched to a gene: 6. CDR1 SNHLY and CDR2 FYNNEI come from the germline V gene. The CDR3 covers 14 residues. Here the CDR3 DNA reads TGTGCCGGCCAGGGACAGGGGGCTCAAGAGACCCAGTACTTC. Encoded protein: CAGQGQGAQETQYF.

The chain combines TRBV28 with TRBJ1-6, with a weak D call TRBD1 (5 bases). V shed 6 bases and J shed 7 bases, with 13 bases lying between them. The CDR3 has 14 residues. Germline V lookup: CDR1 MDHEN, CDR2 SYDVKM. The CDR3 protein is CASSLGGSNSPLHF. The CDR3 DNA sequence: TGTGCCAGCAGCCTCGGGGGAAGCAATTCACCCCTCCACTTT.

The chain couples TRBV7-3 to TRBJ1-2; D uncertain. The CDR3 extends over 13 amino acids. Germline CDR1 reads SGHTA; CDR2 reads FQGTGA. V was clipped by 1 base and J by 6 bases, with 9 bases between them. CDR3 DNA: TGTGCCAGCAGCTTAAATTCCGGTAATGGCTACACCTTC. This codes for CASSLNSGNGYTF. The variable domain in full, completed from reference TRBV7-3 and TRBJ1-2, reads GAGVSQTPSNKVTEKGKYVELRCDPISGHTALYWYRQSLGQGPEFLIYFQGTGAADDSGLPNDRFFAVRPEGSVSTLKIQRTERGDSAVYLCASSLNSGNGYTFGSGTRLTVV.

This clone was picked up a small number of times. This chain connects TRBV5-4 to TRBJ2-1; TRBD2 aligns across 7 bases. V gave up 5 bases and J gave up 4 bases; unmatched junction bases: 9. Germline CDR1 is SGHNT and CDR2 is YYREEE (reference sequence). The CDR3 has 15 amino acids. The CDR3 loop is CASSQTSEGYNEQFF. Written as DNA, the CDR3 is TGTGCCAGCAGTCAAACTAGCGAAGGTTACAATGAGCAGTTCTTC.

With respect to this clone: Other DNA sequences in this specimen translate into the identical CDR3. The V call is TRBV4-1, the J call TRBJ2-3, with 7 bases aligning to TRBD2. Germline V gene data show CDR1 as MGHRA and CDR2 as YSYEKL. J gave up 7 bases and V 4 bases, and 23 bases lay outside the gene matches. The CDR3 totals 19 residues. CDR3 DNA: TGCGCCAGCAGCCCGGGGGGTACAGGAACGGGCACGGGGGTACATACGCAGTATTTT. Protein: CASSPGGTGTGTGVHTQYF.

The genes are TRBV10-3 and TRBJ1-2; possibly TRBD1 for D (5 bases). Germline CDR1 and CDR2: ENHRY and SYGVKD. V lost 10 bases to trimming and J lost 5 bases, with 14 bases between them. The CDR3 totals 12 residues. The CDR3, as DNA: TGTGCCACCAATTCGGGGGGGTATGGCTACACCTTC. It yields the protein CATNSGGYGYTF.

The chain links TRBV2 to TRBJ2-5, with 10 positions matching TRBD2. The last part of the DNA fits TRBJ2-7 better; the J call may be wrong. The CDR3 consists of 13 residues. From germline, CDR1 is SNHLY and CDR2 FYNNEI. This CDR3 is CASIAGGLYEQYF. The CDR3, as DNA: TGTGCCAGCATAGCGGGAGGCCTCTACGAGCAGTACTTC.

The chain has TRBV29-1 and TRBJ2-5, with 9 positions matching TRBD2. The V gene's germline CDR1 is SQVTM and CDR2 ANQGSEA. This CDR3 is 13 amino acids long. Trimming removed 3 bases from V and 4 bases from J; junction bases left unmatched: 3. The CDR3 spells CSVEGGGGETQYF. The CDR3 DNA follows: TGCAGCGTTGAGGGCGGGGGGGGAGAGACCCAGTACTTC.

V is TRBV28 and J is TRBJ1-4; a weak D match, TRBD1 (5 bases). The V gene's germline CDR1 is MDHEN and CDR2 SYDVKM. Trimming stripped 6 bases from V and 1 base from J, with 9 bases between. The CDR3 is 14 residues long. CDR3 region: CASSPQETNEKLFF. Here the CDR3 DNA reads TGTGCCAGCAGCCCACAGGAAACTAATGAAAAACTGTTTTTT.